Each of the 2 T cell receptor beta chains below was sequenced from the same sample in a study of CD8+ T cells in alopecia areata. Reverse transcribed after extraction, RNA yielded cDNA as the sequencing template. The table came from immunoSEQ multiplex PCR; TCRdb's copy has only in-frame clones and leaves some out. The sample contains roughly 140,000 clones, 40% to 55% of which appear only once. The sequencing used CD4+ T cells sorted from blood, collected at week 0. These receptors all come from a human donor with alopecia areata.

The chain carries TRBV28 and TRBJ1-1, with D possibly TRBD1 on 5 matching bases. CDR3 length: 14 residues. Germline CDR1 and CDR2: MDHEN and SYDVKM. Trimming left V 2 bases short and J 4 bases short, with 11 bases between. The CDR3 region is CASSLRGRGTEAFF. CDR3 coding DNA: TGTGCCAGCAGTTTACGGGGGAGGGGCACTGAAGCTTTCTTT.

The chain carries TRBV5-1 and TRBJ2-5; weak D call: TRBD1 (5 bases). Trimming cost V 2 bases and J 4 bases, with 6 bases left between them. Per the germline V gene, CDR1 is SGHRS and CDR2 is YFSETQ. This CDR3 has 12 amino acids. DNA for the CDR3: TGCGCCAGCAGCTTCCAGGGAGAGACCCAGTACTTC. Translating it yields CASSFQGETQYF.